One sample yielded the 32 T cell receptor beta chains listed below, sequenced in a study of blood T cell repertoires in COVID-19. Clones were read by immunoSEQ multiplex PCR, and TCRdb kept only the in-frame ones, dropping some. The sample shows nearly 400,000 clones, just under 90% of them seen only once. Sequences were obtained from PBMCs or T cells enriched from blood (not recorded which). The source of these receptors is a young woman who had recovered from COVID-19.

On this clone itself: This CDR3 is also generated by other DNA sequences in the sample. CDR3 bases: TGCGCCAGCAGCCAAGGGACTAGCGGGGGCTACGAGCAGTACTTC. Protein: CASSQGTSGGYEQYF. The chain joins TRBV4-1 to TRBJ2-7, with 13 nucleotides matching TRBD2. The CDR3 contains 15 residues. The junction had 0 bases not matched to a gene; V was cut back by 1 base and J by 3 bases. The germline V gene encodes CDR1 MGHRA and CDR2 YSYEKL.

The chain is built from TRBV23-1 and TRBJ2-5, with D perhaps TRBD1 (6 bases). TRBV23-1 counts as an open reading frame of uncertain function. The length of the CDR3 is 15 residues. The V end was cut by 0 bases, the J end by 3 bases, with 11 bases between. This CDR3 is CASSQSGHPKETQYF. In DNA form, the CDR3 reads TGCGCCAGCAGTCAATCGGGACATCCTAAAGAGACCCAGTACTTC.

This clone has a handful of counts. The CDR3 sequence: CASSFASGRASRADTQYF. The CDR3 DNA reads as TGTGCCAGCAGTTTTGCCAGCGGGAGGGCCAGCCGCGCAGATACGCAGTATTTT. The J gene is TRBJ2-3, the V gene TRBV28; TRBD2 aligns across 10 bases. The junction had 13 bases not matched to a gene; V was cut back by 3 bases and J by 4 bases. The germline V gene has CDR1 MDHEN and CDR2 SYDVKM. This CDR3 region has 18 residues.

CDR3 in DNA: TGTGCCAGCAGTACCGGGAGACCCTACAATGAGCAGTTCTTC. Translation: CASSTGRPYNEQFF. The rearrangement links TRBV6-5 to TRBJ2-1, with a tentative D call TRBD2 (6 bases). Germline CDR1 and CDR2: MNHEY and SVGAGI. V was clipped by 5 bases and J by 2 bases, with 10 bases between them. This CDR3 comprises 14 residues.

The rearrangement joins TRBV29-1 to TRBJ1-1, with 7 bases that match TRBD1. Germline CDR1 and CDR2: SQVTM and ANQGSEA. The CDR3 is made up of 13 amino acids. The J segment lost 1 base and the V segment lost 8 bases, leaving 7 bases of the junction unmatched. The CDR3 DNA is TGCAGCTCTACAGGGGTTAGGAACACTGAAGCTTTCTTT. It encodes CSSTGVRNTEAFF.

The chain recombines TRBV7-9 with TRBJ1-2; TRBD1 matches 8 bases. This CDR3 is built from 19 residues. J was trimmed by 8 bases and V by 1 base; bases with no gene match: 21. Germline loops: CDR1 SEHNR, CDR2 FQNEAQ (reference sequence). CDR3 coding DNA: TGTGCCAGCAGCTTAGACAGGGGGGCGCGAAACCCGTTAGTCGGAGGCTACACCTTC. It yields the protein CASSLDRGARNPLVGGYTF.

The rearrangement joins TRBV15 to TRBJ1-1; maybe TRBD1 (5 bases). Trimming pared 5 bases from V and 5 bases from J, leaving 12 bases between. This CDR3 spans 13 amino acids. CDR1 and CDR2 (germline): LNHNV, YYDKDF (reference sequence). DNA of the CDR3: TGTGCCACCAGCGCACTAAAGGGGACTGAAGCTTTCTTT. It yields the protein CATSALKGTEAFF.

The rearrangement links TRBV14 to TRBJ1-2, with no clear D. The V end lost 2 bases, the J end lost 2 bases, and 6 bases lay between the germline ends. The germline V gene encodes CDR1 SGHDN and CDR2 FVKESK. This CDR3 has 13 residues. The CDR3 bases are TGTGCCAGCAGCCAAATTCCGAACTATGGCTACACCTTC. This gives the protein CASSQIPNYGYTF.

The rearrangement joins TRBV15 to TRBJ2-7, with TRBD1 identical over 7 bases. The V gene's germline CDR1 is LNHNV and CDR2 YYDKDF (reference sequence). This CDR3 region has 15 residues. The junction had 8 bases not matched to a gene; V was cut back by 2 bases and J by 4 bases. CDR3 nucleotides: TGTGCCACCAGCAGAACAAGGACAGGACCTTACGAGCAGTACTTC. Encoded protein: CATSRTRTGPYEQYF.

The genes are TRBV4-3 and TRBJ2-3, with TRBD2 matching over 12 bases. V was clipped by 1 base and J by 0 bases; unmatched bases: 8. The CDR3 loop spans 19 amino acids. From germline, CDR1 is LGHNA and CDR2 YSLEER. The CDR3: CASSQAGLAGGASTDTQYF. The CDR3 region has the DNA TGCGCCAGCAGCCAAGCTGGGCTAGCGGGGGGGGCTAGCACAGATACGCAGTATTTT.

The chain joins TRBV3-1 (or the pseudogene TRBV3-2) to TRBJ1-2, with 10 bases aligning to TRBD1. V was clipped by 4 bases and J by 0 bases; unmatched bases: 11. The CDR3 has 18 residues. The germline V gene has CDR1 LGHDT and CDR2 YNNKEL (reference sequence). The chain's CDR3 is CASSRRPGTGATNYGYTF. CDR3 in DNA: TGTGCCAGCAGCCGAAGACCCGGGACAGGGGCCACTAACTATGGCTACACCTTC.

This clone was detected only once. The chain uses TRBV7-2 and TRBJ2-3, with D tentatively TRBD2 (5 bases). The CDR3 contains 14 residues. Trimming stripped 4 bases from V and 6 bases from J, with 14 bases between. Looked up from germline, CDR1 is SGHTA and CDR2 is FQGNSA. The CDR3 spells CASSSLSRGDTQYF. CDR3 bases: TGTGCCAGCAGCTCCCTGTCACGAGGGGATACGCAGTATTTT.

This clone occurred once. V usage is TRBV5-1 and J usage is TRBJ1-5, with 7 nucleotides matching TRBD1. Germline trimming cut 2 bases from V and 3 bases from J; bases unmatched to any gene: 8. Per germline, CDR1 SGHRS and CDR2 YFSETQ. CDR3 length equals 16 residues. CDR3 in amino acids: CASSFGPTGNNQPQHF. CDR3 nucleotide sequence: TGCGCCAGCAGCTTCGGGCCGACAGGGAACAATCAGCCCCAGCATTTT.

This chain links TRBV3-1 (or the pseudogene TRBV3-2) with TRBJ2-7, with TRBD2 matching 10 bases. The ends lost 4 bases at V and 1 base at J; junction bases unmatched: 4. The CDR3 consists of 15 residues. Germline assignment: CDR1 LGHDT and CDR2 YNNKEL (reference sequence). CDR3 in DNA: TGTGCCAGCAGCCGCCCTAGCGGGGGTTCCTACGAGCAGTACTTC. As protein: CASSRPSGGSYEQYF.

The V call is TRBV27, the J call TRBJ2-3; TRBD2 matches 8 bases. The CDR3 is 15 residues long. The germline V gene has CDR1 MNHEY and CDR2 SMNVEV (reference sequence). The V segment lost 1 base and the J segment 7 bases; nucleotides outside the gene matches: 7. CDR3 nucleotides: TGTGCCAGCAGTTTATTGGCGGGAGGCATAAATACGCAGTATTTT. The encoded protein is CASSLLAGGINTQYF.

The chain couples TRBV29-1 to TRBJ1-2; D gene uncertain. CDR3 length equals 12 residues. Trimming removed 4 bases from V and 0 bases from J, with 6 bases in between. The germline V gene encodes CDR1 SQVTM and CDR2 ANQGSEA. This chain's CDR3 is CSVVSPNYGYTF. The DNA for the CDR3 is TGCAGCGTTGTTAGTCCTAACTATGGCTACACCTTC.

The sample holds one count of this clone. The V gene is TRBV5-1, the J gene TRBJ2-2; D may be TRBD1 (6 bases). The CDR3 consists of 15 residues. Germline V gene sequence: CDR1 SGHRS, CDR2 YFSETQ. V shed 4 bases and J shed 1 base, with 11 bases lying between them. CDR3 sequence: CASSPRGQNTGELFF. The CDR3 bases are TGCGCCAGCAGCCCGAGGGGACAGAACACCGGGGAGCTGTTTTTT.

The V and J genes are TRBV9 and TRBJ2-2, with a tentative D call TRBD2 (5 bases). V lost 4 bases and J 2 bases, leaving 9 bases between the germline ends. Germline values: CDR1 SGDLS, CDR2 YYNGEE. CDR3 length: 14 residues. DNA for the CDR3: TGTGCCAGCAGCCGGGGAACCAACACCGGGGAGCTGTTTTTT. Encoded protein: CASSRGTNTGELFF. The full variable domain, its missing parts supplied by reference TRBV9 and TRBJ2-2, is DSGVTQTPKHLITATGQRVTLRCSPRSGDLSVYWYQQSLDQGLQFLIQYYNGEERAKGNILERFSAQQFPDLHSELNLSSLELGDSALYFCASSRGTNTGELFFGEGSRLTVL.

CDR3 region: CASSLGGKNYGYTF. The DNA of the CDR3 is TGTGCCAGCAGCTTAGGGGGCAAGAACTATGGCTACACCTTC. The V call is TRBV5-6, the J call TRBJ1-2, with 7 bases lining up with TRBD1. The CDR3 is 14 residues long. Looked up from germline, CDR1 is SGHDT and CDR2 is YYEEEE. The junction had 3 bases not matched to a gene; V was cut back by 2 bases and J by 2 bases.

This clone appeared a few times. The chain carries TRBV19 and TRBJ2-1, with D possibly being TRBD1 (5 bases). Between the trimmed V and J ends, which lost 7 bases and 3 bases, there was a span of 7 bases. The CDR3 runs 12 residues. Germline assignment: CDR1 LNHDA and CDR2 SQIVND (reference sequence). Here the CDR3 reads CASTDSYNEQFF. For the CDR3, the DNA is TGTGCCAGTACCGACAGCTACAATGAGCAGTTCTTC.

The rearrangement joins TRBV12-5 to TRBJ2-1, with D tentatively TRBD2 (5 bases). In germline, CDR1 is LGHNT, CDR2 FRNRAP. V was cut by 1 base and J by 9 bases, with 16 bases left in between. The CDR3 runs 15 residues. The chain's CDR3 is CASGLGREGRSEQFF. CDR3 coding DNA: TGTGCTAGTGGTTTGGGGCGAGAGGGCCGGTCTGAGCAGTTCTTC.

The chain carries TRBV16 and TRBJ2-7, with D possibly TRBD1 on 6 matching bases. Germline assignment: CDR1 KGHSY and CDR2 FQNENV. The CDR3 covers 14 residues. V lost 5 bases and J 0 bases, leaving 11 bases between the germline ends. Written as DNA, the CDR3 is TGTGCCAGCAGCTTTACAGGGAGCTCCTACGAGCAGTACTTC. Its translation: CASSFTGSSYEQYF.

V gene TRBV5-1 combines with J gene TRBJ1-2, with TRBD1 as a possible D gene (5 bases). Trimming cost V 2 bases and J 2 bases, with 13 bases left between them. The CDR3 sequence is 15 residues long. Germline V gene sequence: CDR1 SGHRS, CDR2 YFSETQ. CDR3 DNA: TGCGCCAGCAGCTTAGACAGCGGAGGGAACTATGGCTACACCTTC. This sequence encodes CASSLDSGGNYGYTF.

V gene TRBV10-3 combines with J gene TRBJ2-1; TRBD2 matches at 11 bases. The J segment lost 8 bases and the V segment lost 5 bases, leaving 8 bases of the junction unmatched. The CDR3 runs to 15 residues. CDR1 and CDR2 (germline): ENHRY, SYGVKD. CDR3 sequence (DNA): TGTGCCATCAGTCATACTAGCGGGGGTGTCTATGAGCAGTTCTTC. Amino acid sequence: CAISHTSGGVYEQFF.

Remarks on this clone: The sample holds other DNA sequences that translate to the same CDR3. The V and J genes are TRBV7-2 and TRBJ2-5; 12 bases line up with TRBD2. The CDR3 sequence is 15 residues long. With V trimmed by 5 bases and J by 2 bases, 3 bases remained unmatched. Per germline, CDR1 SGHTA and CDR2 FQGNSA. The CDR3 loop reads CASSLGLAGQETQYF. CDR3 nucleotides: TGTGCCAGCAGCCTCGGACTAGCGGGGCAAGAGACCCAGTACTTC.

This clone is a singleton in its sample. The rearrangement uses TRBV6-7 and TRBJ2-4; possible D gene TRBD2, 6 bases. TRBV6-7 has ORF status, its function being uncertain. The CDR3 length is 16 residues. Trimming stripped 4 bases from V and 4 bases from J, with 17 bases between. CDR3 in DNA: TGTGCCAGCAGTTCTTTAGCGGCGACGGAGAAAAACATTCAGTACTTC. As protein: CASSSLAATEKNIQYF.

The V gene is TRBV29-1, the J gene TRBJ1-2, with TRBD1 as a possible D gene (6 bases). V shed 5 bases and J shed 4 bases, with 11 bases lying between them. CDR1 is SQVTM, CDR2 ANQGSEA, per germline. The CDR3 spans 12 residues. The chain's CDR3 is CSVLQGRYGYTF. As DNA, the CDR3 is TGCAGCGTTCTACAGGGCCGCTATGGCTACACCTTC. Full variable domain (remainder filled in from reference TRBV29-1 and TRBJ1-2): SAVISQKPSRDICQRGTSLTIQCQVDSQVTMMFWYRQQPGQSLTLIATANQGSEATYESGFVIDKFPISRPNLTFSTLTVSNMSPEDSSIYLCSVLQGRYGYTFGSGTRLTVV.

The chain carries TRBV14 and TRBJ2-1; D possibly corresponds to TRBD2 (5 bases). This CDR3 has 16 amino acids. Per the germline V gene, CDR1 is SGHDN and CDR2 is FVKESK. V lost 1 base, J lost 0 bases, and 10 bases lay in between. DNA for the CDR3: TGTGCCAGCAGCCAAGGGGTCGGGAACTCCTACAATGAGCAGTTCTTC. Translated: CASSQGVGNSYNEQFF.

In this sample, this clone turned up a few times. V gene TRBV7-9 combines with J gene TRBJ2-1; TRBD2 matches 11 bases. The CDR3 consists of 16 residues. Germline V gives CDR1 SEHNR, CDR2 FQNEAQ (reference sequence). J lost 5 bases, V lost 1 base, and 4 bases had no gene match. CDR3 in DNA: TGTGCCAGCAGCTTAGTGGGACTAGCGGAGAACAATGAGCAGTTCTTC. It codes for CASSLVGLAENNEQFF.

The sample holds a few counts of this clone. This chain connects TRBV5-5 to TRBJ1-6; D possibly corresponds to TRBD1 (5 bases). V was cut by 1 base and J by 9 bases, with 17 bases left in between. Germline CDR1 SGHKS, CDR2 YYEKEE (reference sequence). The CDR3 extends over 16 amino acids. DNA for the CDR3: TGTGCCAGCAGCTTGCGTCCCGGGGACTCGGTTTCACCCCTCCACTTT. It codes for CASSLRPGDSVSPLHF.

The chain combines TRBV27 with TRBJ2-7; tentatively, D is TRBD1 (6 bases). The CDR3 covers 14 residues. Trimming shortened V by 6 bases and J by 3 bases, and 15 bases separated the two germline ends. Germline V gene lookup returns CDR1 MNHEY and CDR2 SMNVEV (reference sequence). The CDR3 DNA sequence: TGTGCCAGCAGCATATCAGGGGCGGGCTACGAGCAGTACTTC. This sequence encodes CASSISGAGYEQYF.

The CDR3 loop reads CASATGANTEAFF. CDR3 in DNA: TGTGCCAGCGCTACAGGGGCGAACACTGAAGCTTTCTTT. The rearrangement uses TRBV24-1 and TRBJ1-1, with 7 bases matching TRBD1. Trimming removed 11 bases from V and 1 base from J; junction bases left unmatched: 6. From germline, CDR1 is KGHDR and CDR2 SFDVKD. There are 13 residues in the CDR3.